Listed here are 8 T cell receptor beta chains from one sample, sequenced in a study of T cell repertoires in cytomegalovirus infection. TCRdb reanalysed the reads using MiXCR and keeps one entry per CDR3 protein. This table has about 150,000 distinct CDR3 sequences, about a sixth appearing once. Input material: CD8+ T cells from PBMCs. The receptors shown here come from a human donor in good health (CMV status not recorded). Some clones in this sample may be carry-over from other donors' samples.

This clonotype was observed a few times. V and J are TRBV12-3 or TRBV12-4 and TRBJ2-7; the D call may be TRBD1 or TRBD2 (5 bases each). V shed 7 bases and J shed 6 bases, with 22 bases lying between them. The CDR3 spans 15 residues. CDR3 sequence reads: CASIHAPGPLGEQYF. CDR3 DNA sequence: TGTGCCAGCATCCACGCCCCGGGACCCCTAGGCGAGCAGTACTTC.

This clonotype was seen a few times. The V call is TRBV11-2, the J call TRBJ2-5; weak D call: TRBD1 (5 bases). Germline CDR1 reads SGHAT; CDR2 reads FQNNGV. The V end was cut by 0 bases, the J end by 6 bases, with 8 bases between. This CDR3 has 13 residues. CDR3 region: CASSLEQVQTQYF. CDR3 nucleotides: TGTGCCAGCAGCTTAGAACAGGTGCAGACCCAGTACTTC.

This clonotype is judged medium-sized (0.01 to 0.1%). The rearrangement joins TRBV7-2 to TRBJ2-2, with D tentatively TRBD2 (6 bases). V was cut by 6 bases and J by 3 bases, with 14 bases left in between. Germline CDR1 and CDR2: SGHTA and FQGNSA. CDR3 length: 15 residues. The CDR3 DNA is TGTGCCAGCAGGCCCACCCGGGGGTACACCGGGGAGCTGTTTTTT. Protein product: CASRPTRGYTGELFF.

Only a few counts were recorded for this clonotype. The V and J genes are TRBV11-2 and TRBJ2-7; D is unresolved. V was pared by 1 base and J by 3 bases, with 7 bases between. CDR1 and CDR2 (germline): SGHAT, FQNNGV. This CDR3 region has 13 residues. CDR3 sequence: CASSLVRSYEQYF. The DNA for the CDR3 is TGTGCCAGCAGCTTAGTACGGAGCTACGAGCAGTACTTC.

The CDR3 region has the DNA TGTGCCAGCAGTCACCGCCCCGCGGGGGGATACAATGAGCAGTTCTTC. Translation: CASSHRPAGGYNEQFF. The chain employs TRBV27 and TRBJ2-1; TRBD2 agrees at 8 bases. This CDR3 region has 16 residues. Germline lookup yields CDR1 MNHEY and CDR2 SMNVEV (reference sequence). Unmatched junction bases numbered 10, after V lost 5 bases and J lost 4 bases.

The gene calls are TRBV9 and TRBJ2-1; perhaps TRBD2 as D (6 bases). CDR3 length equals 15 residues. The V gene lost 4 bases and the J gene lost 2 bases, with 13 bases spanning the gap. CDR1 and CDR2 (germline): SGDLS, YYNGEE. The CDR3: CASSRGTSAYNEQFF. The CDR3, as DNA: TGTGCCAGCAGCCGCGGGACCTCCGCCTACAATGAGCAGTTCTTC. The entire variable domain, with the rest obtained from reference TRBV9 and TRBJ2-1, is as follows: DSGVTQTPKHLITATGQRVTLRCSPRSGDLSVYWYQQSLDQGLQFLIQYYNGEERAKGNILERFSAQQFPDLHSELNLSSLELGDSALYFCASSRGTSAYNEQFFGPGTRLTVL.

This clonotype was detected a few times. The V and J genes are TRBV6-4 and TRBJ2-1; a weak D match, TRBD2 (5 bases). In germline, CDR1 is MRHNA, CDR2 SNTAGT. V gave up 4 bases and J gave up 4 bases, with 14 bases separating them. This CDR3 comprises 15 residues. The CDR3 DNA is TGTGCCAGCAGTGCTAGCCCAATACAATACAATGAGCAGTTCTTC. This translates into CASSASPIQYNEQFF.

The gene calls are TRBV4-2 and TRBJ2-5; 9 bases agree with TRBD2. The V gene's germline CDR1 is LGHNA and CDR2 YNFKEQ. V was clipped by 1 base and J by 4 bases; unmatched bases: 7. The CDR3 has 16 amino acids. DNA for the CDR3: TGTGCCAGCAGCCAAGCGAGTAGCGGGAGCCCAGAGACCCAGTACTTC. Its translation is CASSQASSGSPETQYF.